A single sample is the source of the 14 T cell receptor beta chains below, sequenced in a study of T cell repertoires in cytomegalovirus infection. TCRdb fed the reads into MiXCR, producing one record per CDR3 protein. The sample gives around 110,000 distinct CDR3 sequences, about 9.4% of which show up once; approximately 30% is in the top ten. No cognate antigen is known for these TCRs. The sample taken for sequencing was PBMCs, sequenced either directly or after in vitro stimulation (not recorded which). These receptor sequences come from a human donor in good health (CMV status not recorded). Some clones in this sample may be carry-over from other donors' samples.

This clonotype was detected many times. This chain connects TRBV7-9 to TRBJ2-3; TRBD2 matches 7 bases. The CDR3 loop spans 16 amino acids. CDR1 SEHNR and CDR2 FQNEAQ come from the germline V gene (reference sequence). With V trimmed by 1 base and J by 2 bases, 6 bases remained unmatched. The CDR3, as DNA: TGTGCCAGCAGCTTAGGACCGGGAGGTCACACAGATACGCAGTATTTT. Translation gives CASSLGPGGHTDTQYF.

This clonotype was counted at least ten times. The chain links TRBV4-3 to TRBJ1-5, with D unresolved. The CDR3 contains 15 residues. V was cut by 0 bases and J by 1 base, with 7 bases left in between. Per the germline V gene, CDR1 is LGHNA and CDR2 is YSLEER. CDR3 region: CASSQDAGSNQPQHF. CDR3 sequence (DNA): TGCGCCAGCAGCCAAGATGCGGGGAGCAATCAGCCCCAGCATTTT.

In its sample, this clonotype was seen many times. V usage is TRBV7-2 and J usage is TRBJ2-1, with a weak D call TRBD1 (5 bases). The CDR3 runs to 16 residues. V lost 1 base, J lost 12 bases, and 22 bases lay in between. The V gene's germline CDR1 is SGHTA and CDR2 FQGNSA. CDR3 nucleotide sequence: TGTGCCAGCAGCTTAGATATCTCGGGTTCATCCGACAGGCAGTTCTTC. Amino acid sequence: CASSLDISGSSDRQFF. Together with reference TRBV7-2 and TRBJ2-1, the CDR3 gives the full variable domain: GAGVSQSPSNKVTEKGKDVELRCDPISGHTALYWYRQSLGQGLEFLIYFQGNSAPDKSGLPSDRFSAERTGGSVSTLTIQRTQQEDSAVYLCASSLDISGSSDRQFFGPGTRLTVL.

This clonotype was counted many times. The chain carries TRBV30 and TRBJ1-1; TRBD1 matches 8 bases. Looked up from germline, CDR1 is GTSNPN and CDR2 is SVGIG (reference sequence). This CDR3 region has 17 residues. Trimming at V came to 3 bases and at J to 0 bases, leaving 12 bases not matched to a gene. As DNA, the CDR3 is TGTGCCTGGAGGACGGACAGGGTTGCATCCATGAACACTGAAGCTTTCTTT. Protein: CAWRTDRVASMNTEAFF.

This clonotype appeared many times. The J gene is TRBJ1-2, the V gene TRBV12-3 or TRBV12-4; D is uncertain. The CDR3 has 11 residues. Between the trimmed V and J ends, which lost 2 bases and 11 bases, there was a span of 9 bases. Written as DNA, the CDR3 is TGTGCCAGCAGTTTAAGGGCGGGTTACACCTTC. This encodes CASSLRAGYTF.

This clonotype was seen only a few times. The chain combines TRBV6-8 with TRBJ2-7; D may be TRBD1 (6 bases). Germline lookup yields CDR1 MNHGY and CDR2 SAAAGT. V shed 10 bases and J shed 2 bases, with 9 bases lying between them. CDR3 size: 11 residues. CDR3 region: CATQGPYEQYF. CDR3 in DNA: TGTGCCACGCAGGGGCCCTACGAGCAGTACTTC.

This chain links TRBV10-3 with TRBJ2-2; no reliable D call. Trimming removed 8 bases at V and 0 bases at J, with 13 bases between. Per the germline V gene, CDR1 is ENHRY and CDR2 is SYGVKD. The CDR3 runs 15 residues. CDR3 in DNA: TGTGCCATCCAAACCCTTCGAGCGAACACCGGGGAGCTGTTTTTT. Its translation: CAIQTLRANTGELFF.

The chain couples TRBV6-6 to TRBJ2-5; 7 bases fit TRBD1. CDR3 length equals 13 residues. V shed 6 bases, J shed 4 bases, and the junction held 5 bases outside the gene matches. Germline CDR1 MNHNY, CDR2 SVGAGI (reference sequence). The CDR3 region has the DNA TGTGCCAGCAGGATGACAGGGCTAGAGACCCAGTACTTC. This gives the protein CASRMTGLETQYF.

This clonotype appeared a few times. This chain joins TRBV3-1 and TRBJ2-1; 9 bases align to TRBD2. Germline V gives CDR1 LGHDT, CDR2 YNNKEL (reference sequence). There are 13 residues in the CDR3. V trimming: 4 bases; J trimming: 6 bases; junction bases outside the gene matches: 1. The DNA for the CDR3 is TGTGCCAGCAGCCTAGCGGGAGTCAATGAGCAGTTCTTC. It encodes CASSLAGVNEQFF.

Many counts were recorded for this clonotype. V usage is TRBV7-9 and J usage is TRBJ2-7; 9 positions match TRBD1. The V gene's germline CDR1 is SEHNR and CDR2 FQNEAQ (reference sequence). V gave up 5 bases and J gave up 0 bases; unmatched junction bases: 14. The CDR3 length is 18 residues. The CDR3 nucleotides read TGTGCCAGCAGCCCCGGGACAGGGCCGGCTAGCGGCTCCTACGAGCAGTACGTC. As protein: CASSPGTGPASGSYEQYV.

This clonotype was found a few times. The J gene is TRBJ1-2, the V gene TRBV7-9; D gene uncertain. This CDR3 region has 10 residues. Germline V CDR1 and CDR2: SEHNR, FQNEAQ (reference sequence). Trimming left V 6 bases short and J 6 bases short, with 5 bases between. The CDR3 sequence is CASRGNGYTF. The DNA of the CDR3 is TGTGCCAGCAGAGGAAATGGCTACACCTTC.

This clonotype was observed a handful of times. V and J are TRBV27 and TRBJ1-5; D perhaps matches TRBD1 (5 bases). Germline V gives CDR1 MNHEY, CDR2 SMNVEV (reference sequence). V lost 6 bases and J lost 9, with 24 bases in between. The CDR3 contains 16 residues. The CDR3 here is CASSPKNDSLVGPQHF. CDR3 coding DNA: TGTGCCAGCAGCCCTAAGAATGACAGTCTTGTTGGGCCCCAGCATTTT.

This clonotype showed up many times. The chain uses TRBV7-2 and TRBJ2-7; D call uncertain. This CDR3 is 13 amino acids long. V gave up 0 bases and J gave up 5 bases, with 8 bases separating them. CDR1 SGHTA and CDR2 FQGNSA come from the germline V gene. CDR3 protein: CASSLASRDEQYF. In DNA, the CDR3 is TGTGCCAGCAGCTTAGCTTCTAGGGACGAGCAGTACTTC.

There are many counts of this clonotype. DNA for the CDR3: TGTGCCAGCAGTGGAACGCAGTATAATTCACCCCTCCACTTT. Amino acid sequence: CASSGTQYNSPLHF. The chain uses TRBV2 and TRBJ1-6; no clear D. Per the germline V gene, CDR1 is SNHLY and CDR2 is FYNNEI. The length of the CDR3 is 14 residues. V was clipped by 4 bases and J by 4 bases, with 8 bases between them.